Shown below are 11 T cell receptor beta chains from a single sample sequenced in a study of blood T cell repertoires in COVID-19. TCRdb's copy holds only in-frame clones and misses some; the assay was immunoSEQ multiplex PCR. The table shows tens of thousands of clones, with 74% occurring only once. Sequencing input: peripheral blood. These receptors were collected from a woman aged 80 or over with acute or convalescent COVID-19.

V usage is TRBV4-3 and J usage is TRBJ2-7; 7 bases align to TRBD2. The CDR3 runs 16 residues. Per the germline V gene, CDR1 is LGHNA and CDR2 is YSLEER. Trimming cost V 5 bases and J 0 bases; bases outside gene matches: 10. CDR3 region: CASSKEVASGSYEQYF. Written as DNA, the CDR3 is TGCGCCAGCAGCAAGGAAGTGGCTAGCGGCTCCTACGAGCAGTACTTC.

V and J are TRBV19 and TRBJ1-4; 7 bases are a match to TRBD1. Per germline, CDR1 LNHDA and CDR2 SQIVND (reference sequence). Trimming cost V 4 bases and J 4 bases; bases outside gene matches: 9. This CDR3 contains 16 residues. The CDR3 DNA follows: TGTGCCAGTAGTAAGCTTTCGGGACAGAATAATGAAAAACTGTTTTTT. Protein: CASSKLSGQNNEKLFF.

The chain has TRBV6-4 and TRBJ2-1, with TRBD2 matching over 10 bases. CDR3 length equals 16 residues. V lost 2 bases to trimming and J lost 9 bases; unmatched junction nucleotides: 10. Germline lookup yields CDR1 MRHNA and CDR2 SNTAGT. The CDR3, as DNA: TGTGCCAGCAGTGACGGTTCTAGCGGGAGTTTCAGTGAGCAGTTCTTC. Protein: CASSDGSSGSFSEQFF.

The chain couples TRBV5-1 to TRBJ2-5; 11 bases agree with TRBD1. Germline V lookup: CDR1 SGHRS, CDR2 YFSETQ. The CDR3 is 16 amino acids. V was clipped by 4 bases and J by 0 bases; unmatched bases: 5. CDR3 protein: CASSGGTGGYQETQYF. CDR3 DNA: TGCGCCAGCAGCGGCGGGACAGGGGGGTACCAAGAGACCCAGTACTTC.

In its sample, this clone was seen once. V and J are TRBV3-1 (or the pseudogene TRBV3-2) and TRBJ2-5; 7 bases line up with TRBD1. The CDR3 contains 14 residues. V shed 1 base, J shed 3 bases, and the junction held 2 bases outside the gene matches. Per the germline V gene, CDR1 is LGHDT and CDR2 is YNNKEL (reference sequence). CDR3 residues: CASSQAGTEETQYF. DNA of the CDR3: TGTGCCAGCAGCCAAGCCGGGACAGAAGAGACCCAGTACTTC.

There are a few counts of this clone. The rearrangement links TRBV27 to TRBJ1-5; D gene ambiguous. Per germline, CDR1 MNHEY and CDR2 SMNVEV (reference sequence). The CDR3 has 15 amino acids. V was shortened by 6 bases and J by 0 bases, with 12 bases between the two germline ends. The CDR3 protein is CASSGLRYSNQPQHF. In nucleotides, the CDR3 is TGTGCCAGCAGCGGACTCCGATATAGCAATCAGCCCCAGCATTTT.

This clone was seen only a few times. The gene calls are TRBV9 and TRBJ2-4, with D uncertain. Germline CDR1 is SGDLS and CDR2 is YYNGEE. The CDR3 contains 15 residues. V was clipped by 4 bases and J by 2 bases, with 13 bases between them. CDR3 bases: TGTGCCAGCAGCCCCGACGGGTGGCCCAAAAACATTCAGTACTTC. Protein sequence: CASSPDGWPKNIQYF.

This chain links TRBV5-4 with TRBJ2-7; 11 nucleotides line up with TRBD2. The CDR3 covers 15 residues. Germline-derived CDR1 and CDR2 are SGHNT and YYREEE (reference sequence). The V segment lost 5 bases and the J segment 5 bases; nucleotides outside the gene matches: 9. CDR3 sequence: CASRLAGGRSNEQYF. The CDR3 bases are TGTGCCAGCAGATTAGCGGGAGGGCGTTCGAACGAGCAGTACTTC.

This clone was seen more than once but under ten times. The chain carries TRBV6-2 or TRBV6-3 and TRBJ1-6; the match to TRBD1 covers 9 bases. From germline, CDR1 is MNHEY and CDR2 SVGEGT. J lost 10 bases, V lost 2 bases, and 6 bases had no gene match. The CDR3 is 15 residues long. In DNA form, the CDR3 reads TGTGCCAGCAGTTACCCGACAGGGGGGCAATCACCCCTCCACTTT. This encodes CASSYPTGGQSPLHF.

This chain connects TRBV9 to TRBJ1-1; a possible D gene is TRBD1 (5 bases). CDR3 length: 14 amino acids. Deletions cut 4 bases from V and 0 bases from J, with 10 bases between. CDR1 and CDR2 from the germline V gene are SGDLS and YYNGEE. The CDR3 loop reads CASSLQGMNTEAFF. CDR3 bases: TGTGCCAGCAGCCTCCAGGGTATGAACACTGAAGCTTTCTTT.

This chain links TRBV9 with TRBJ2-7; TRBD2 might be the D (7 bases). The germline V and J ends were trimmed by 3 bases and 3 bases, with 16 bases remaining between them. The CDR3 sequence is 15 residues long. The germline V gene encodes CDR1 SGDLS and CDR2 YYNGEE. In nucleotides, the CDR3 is TGTGCCAGCAGCGCCGACACGGGGGGCCTCTACGAGCAGTACTTC. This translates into CASSADTGGLYEQYF.